This T cell receptor (beta chain) emerged from a study of cytomegalovirus exposure and HLA in healthy donors. When sampled, the donors appeared nominally healthy, though they likely had unrecorded immune exposures. This clone was recorded once. CDR1 is SGDLS, CDR2 YYNGEE, per germline. There are 14 residues in the CDR3. The primer mix had 60 Vbeta and 13 Jbeta primers. Repertoires were generated with immunoSEQ multiplex PCR, while TCRdb's copy carries only in-frame clones and drops some. The sample includes roughly 170,000 clones, about 80% of them seen just once. The source material was PBMCs. The TCR originated in a man aged 25-45 years in good health and CMV-seropositive. The V gene is TRBV9, the J gene TRBJ2-5; D possibly corresponds to TRBD1 (5 bases). The closer fit of TRBJ2-7 to the DNA end suggests the J call may be wrong. The CDR3 spells CASSPDSARLEQYF. The CDR3 DNA sequence: TGTGCCAGCAGCCCCGACAGTGCCCGCCTCGAGCAGTACTTC.